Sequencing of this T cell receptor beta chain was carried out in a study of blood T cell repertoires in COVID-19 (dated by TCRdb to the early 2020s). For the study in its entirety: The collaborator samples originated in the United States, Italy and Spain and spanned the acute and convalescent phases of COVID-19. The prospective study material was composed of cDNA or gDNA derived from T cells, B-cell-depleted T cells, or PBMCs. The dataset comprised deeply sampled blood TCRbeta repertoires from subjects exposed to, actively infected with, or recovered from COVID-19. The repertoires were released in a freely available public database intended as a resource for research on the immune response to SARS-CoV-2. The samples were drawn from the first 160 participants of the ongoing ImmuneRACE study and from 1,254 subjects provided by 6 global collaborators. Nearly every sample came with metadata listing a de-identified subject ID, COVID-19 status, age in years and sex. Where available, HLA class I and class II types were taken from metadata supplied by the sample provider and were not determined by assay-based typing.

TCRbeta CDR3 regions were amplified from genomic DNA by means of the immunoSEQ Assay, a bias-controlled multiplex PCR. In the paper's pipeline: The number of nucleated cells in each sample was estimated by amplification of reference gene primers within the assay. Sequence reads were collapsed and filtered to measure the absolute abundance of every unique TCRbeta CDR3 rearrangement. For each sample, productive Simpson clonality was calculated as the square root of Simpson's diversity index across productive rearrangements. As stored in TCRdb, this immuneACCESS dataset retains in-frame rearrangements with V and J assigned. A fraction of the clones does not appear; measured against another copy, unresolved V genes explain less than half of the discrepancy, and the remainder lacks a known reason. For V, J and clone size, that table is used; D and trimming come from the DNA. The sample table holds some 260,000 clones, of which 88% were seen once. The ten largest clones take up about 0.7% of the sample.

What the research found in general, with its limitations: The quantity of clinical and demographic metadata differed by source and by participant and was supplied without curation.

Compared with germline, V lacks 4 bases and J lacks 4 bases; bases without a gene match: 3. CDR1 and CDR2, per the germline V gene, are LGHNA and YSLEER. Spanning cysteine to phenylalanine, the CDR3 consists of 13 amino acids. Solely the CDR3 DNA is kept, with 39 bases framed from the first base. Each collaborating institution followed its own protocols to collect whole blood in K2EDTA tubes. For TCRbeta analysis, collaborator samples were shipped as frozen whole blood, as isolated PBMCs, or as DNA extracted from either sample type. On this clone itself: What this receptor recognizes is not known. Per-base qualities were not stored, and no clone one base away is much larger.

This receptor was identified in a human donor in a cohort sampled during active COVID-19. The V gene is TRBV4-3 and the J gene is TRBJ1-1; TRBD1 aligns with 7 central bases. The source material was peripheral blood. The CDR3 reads CASSLQGGTEAFF. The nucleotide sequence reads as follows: TGCGCCAGCAGCCTTCAGGGGGGCACTGAAGCTTTCTTT.